The present entry profiles one T cell receptor beta chain with its context. Its antigen is as yet unknown. Per the germline V gene, CDR1 is MNHNY and CDR2 is SVGAGI (reference sequence). Unmatched junction bases numbered 5, after V lost 3 bases and J lost 7 bases. The CDR3 consists of 15 residues. The record originates from a study of cytomegalovirus exposure and HLA in healthy donors. Study findings and constraints: In a later analysis, first-cohort TCR clusters were found to tend to co-occur in the 100 to 150 validation repertoires. Rare TCR sequences dominated, though some public TCRs recurred in many donors. The study recorded about 150 TCR beta chains that were cytomegalovirus-associated.

Data came from immunoSEQ multiplex PCR; TCRdb stores just in-frame clones and leaves some out. The table includes some 170,000 clones, around four fifths detected once. The sequencing input was PBMCs. The receptor's source is a man aged 25 to 40 in good health and CMV-seropositive. This rearrangement joins TRBV6-6 to TRBJ2-1; 11 bases align to TRBD2. The CDR3 region is CASSYSGGAGNEQFF. CDR3 sequence (DNA): TGTGCCAGCAGTTATAGCGGGGGGGCCGGGAATGAGCAGTTCTTC.